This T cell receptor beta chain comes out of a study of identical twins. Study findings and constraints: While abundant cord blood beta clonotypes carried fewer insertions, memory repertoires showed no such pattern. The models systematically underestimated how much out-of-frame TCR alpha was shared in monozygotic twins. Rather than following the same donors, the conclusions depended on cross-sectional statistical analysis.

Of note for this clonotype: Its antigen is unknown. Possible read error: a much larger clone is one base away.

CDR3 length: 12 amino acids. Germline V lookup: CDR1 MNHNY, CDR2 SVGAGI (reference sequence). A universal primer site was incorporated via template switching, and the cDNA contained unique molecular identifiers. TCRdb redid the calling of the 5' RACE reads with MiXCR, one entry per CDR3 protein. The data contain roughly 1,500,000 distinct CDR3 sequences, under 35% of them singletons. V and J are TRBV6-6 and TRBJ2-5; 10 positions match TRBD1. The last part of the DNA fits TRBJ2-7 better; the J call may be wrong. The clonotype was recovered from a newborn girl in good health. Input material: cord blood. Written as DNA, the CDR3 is TGTGCCAGCAGTGACAGGGGGCGCGAGCAGTACTTC. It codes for CASSDRGREQYF.